The source of this TCR beta chain is a study of T cell changes during pregnancy in multiple sclerosis. This CDR3 comprises 17 residues. Germline CDR1 is SNHLY and CDR2 is FYNNEI. V was trimmed by 3 bases and J by 0 bases, leaving 12 bases between them. Data came from immunoSEQ multiplex PCR; TCRdb stores just in-frame clones and leaves some out. In the table there are roughly 47,000 clones, about nine tenths of which are singletons. This clone was seen only a few times. The clonotype comes from a female donor with multiple sclerosis, enrolled in a pregnancy study. Sequenced here: CD4+ T cells from peripheral blood mononuclear cells, sampled after pregnancy. V usage is TRBV2 and J usage is TRBJ2-6; tentative D call: TRBD2 (5 bases). CDR3 in amino acids: CASSEGRRHSGANVLTF. The CDR3 DNA follows: TGTGCCAGCAGTGAGGGGAGACGGCACTCTGGGGCCAACGTCCTGACTTTC.